Below are 30 T cell receptor beta chains sequenced from a single sample in a study of neurological immune-mediated disorders. Each CDR3 protein gets one entry after TCRdb re-called the 5' RACE reads with MiXCR. Here the sample spans over 25,000 distinct CDR3 sequences, approximately 1.5% being singletons. Source material: PBMCs. The receptors here all came from a woman aged 25-40 years with multiple sclerosis.

A word on this clonotype: Possible read error: a much larger clone is one base away. The final CDR3 position lacks the conserved phenylalanine or tryptophan, pointing to a likely read error. The CDR3 DNA sequence: TGCAGTGCTAGAGATGACCGCACAGATACGCAGTATGTT. The encoded protein is CSARDDRTDTQYV. V and J are TRBV20-1 and TRBJ2-3; the D is unclear. The germline V gene has CDR1 DFQATT and CDR2 SNEGSKA (reference sequence). Trimming cost V 0 bases and J 1 base, with 5 bases left between them. The CDR3 extends over 13 amino acids.

Many counts were recorded for this clonotype. The chain is built from TRBV12-3 or TRBV12-4 and TRBJ1-2; D is unresolved. Trimming left V 2 bases short and J 4 bases short, with 14 bases between. This CDR3 is built from 15 residues. This chain's CDR3 is CASSLRSRGSYGYTF. The CDR3 coding sequence is TGTGCCAGCAGTTTAAGGTCGCGAGGGTCCTATGGCTACACCTTC.

This clonotype was counted at least ten times. The chain links TRBV19 to TRBJ2-1, with 8 bases matching TRBD1. V dropped 4 bases and J dropped 1; count of bases not matched to a gene: 3. The CDR3 spans 15 residues. CDR1 is LNHDA, CDR2 SQIVND, per germline (reference sequence). The CDR3 sequence: CASSRTGRSYNEQFF. The CDR3 region has the DNA TGTGCCAGTAGTAGGACAGGGAGGTCCTACAATGAGCAGTTCTTC.

This clonotype has a count of ten or more. For the CDR3, the DNA is TGTGCCAGCAGTCTCGGGACAGGGGTTTACAATGAGCAGTTCTTC. Protein product: CASSLGTGVYNEQFF. The chain has TRBV3-1 and TRBJ2-1, with 10 bases identical to TRBD1. The V gene end was trimmed by 6 bases and the J gene end by 4 bases; junction bases not matched to a gene: 6. CDR1 LGHDT and CDR2 YNNKEL come from the germline V gene (reference sequence). This CDR3 has 15 amino acids.

This clonotype rates as medium-sized (0.01 to 0.1%). The chain combines TRBV7-2 with TRBJ2-5; D uncertain. CDR3 size: 13 residues. The ends were cut back, 0 bases at V and 2 bases at J, with 4 bases in the middle. CDR1 and CDR2 from the germline V gene are SGHTA and FQGNSA. DNA for the CDR3: TGTGCCAGCAGCTTAGCTAGGCAAGAGACCCAGTACTTC. Protein: CASSLARQETQYF. The full variable domain, in which reference TRBV7-2 and TRBJ2-5 provide the parts outside the CDR3, is GAGVSQSPSNKVTEKGKDVELRCDPISGHTALYWYRQSLGQGLEFLIYFQGNSAPDKSGLPSDRFSAERTGGSVSTLTIQRTQQEDSAVYLCASSLARQETQYFGPGTRLLVL.

This clonotype showed up many times. The chain employs TRBV12-3 or TRBV12-4 and TRBJ1-5; D ambiguous. CDR3 size: 14 residues. Trimming left V 3 bases short and J 5 bases short, with 11 bases between. The CDR3 sequence is CASSLGSQYQPQHF. The CDR3 nucleotides read TGTGCCAGCAGTTTGGGCAGTCAATATCAGCCCCAGCATTTT.

This clonotype occurred a few times. A much bigger clone sits one base away, suggesting this may be a read error. The J gene is TRBJ1-1, the V gene TRBV3-1; D not resolved. The CDR3 consists of 13 residues. Germline CDR1 and CDR2: LGHDT and YNNKEL (reference sequence). V lost 4 bases and J 6 bases, leaving 12 bases between the germline ends. CDR3 amino acids: CASSRGRNAEAFF. CDR3 bases: TGTGCCAGCAGCCGTGGCAGGAATGCTGAAGCTTTCTTT.

At least ten counts were recorded for this clonotype. This chain connects TRBV5-1 to TRBJ1-3; D not resolved. Trimming removed 0 bases from V and 0 bases from J, with 7 bases in between. The CDR3 has 15 amino acids. Germline CDR1 SGHRS, CDR2 YFSETQ. CDR3 coding DNA: TGCGCCAGCAGCTTGGGGGTCCTCTCTGGAAACACCATATATTTT. Its translation: CASSLGVLSGNTIYF.

This clonotype showed up many times. The chain carries TRBV5-1 and TRBJ2-7; D gene ambiguous. The CDR3 contains 12 residues. CDR1 SGHRS and CDR2 YFSETQ come from the germline V gene. V was cut by 0 bases and J by 2 bases, with 3 bases left in between. The CDR3 sequence: CASSLGTYEQYF. DNA of the CDR3: TGCGCCAGCAGCTTGGGCACCTACGAGCAGTACTTC.

The rearrangement uses TRBV3-1 and TRBJ2-5; 7 nucleotides agree with TRBD1. The junction had 3 bases not matched to a gene; V was cut back by 0 bases and J by 8 bases. Germline V CDR1 and CDR2: LGHDT, YNNKEL (reference sequence). The CDR3 extends over 13 amino acids. The CDR3, as DNA: TGTGCCAGCAGCCAAGAGGCAGGGGGAACCCAGTACTTC. This gives the protein CASSQEAGGTQYF.

The table lists this clonotype with many counts. The chain links TRBV5-1 to TRBJ2-3, with 10 nucleotides matching TRBD2. V trimming: 2 bases; J trimming: 5 bases; junction bases outside the gene matches: 5. The CDR3 has 15 amino acids. Germline CDR1 reads SGHRS; CDR2 reads YFSETQ. The CDR3 coding sequence is TGCGCCAGCAGCTTACCGGTAGCGGGGGGAGATACGCAGTATTTT. As protein: CASSLPVAGGDTQYF.

This clonotype was found many times. V is TRBV20-1 and J is TRBJ2-3, with D tentatively TRBD2 (5 bases). Germline loops: CDR1 DFQATT, CDR2 SNEGSKA (reference sequence). This CDR3 is 14 amino acids long. V dropped 0 bases and J dropped 1 base, with 8 bases sitting between them. CDR3 protein: CSARDAAGTDTQYF. The CDR3 region has the DNA TGCAGTGCTAGAGATGCAGCGGGCACAGATACGCAGTATTTT.

The chain has TRBV20-1 and TRBJ2-5; D might be TRBD2 (6 bases). Germline-derived CDR1 and CDR2 are DFQATT and SNEGSKA (reference sequence). V was trimmed by 2 bases and J by 3 bases, leaving 13 bases between them. The CDR3 is made up of 14 amino acids. CDR3 nucleotide sequence: TGCAGTGCTAGACCGGGACTGACGAAAGAGACCCAGTACTTC. Its protein product is CSARPGLTKETQYF.

At least ten counts were recorded for this clonotype. An end of the junction does not agree with germline; a read error may underlie this. CDR3 nucleotide sequence: TGTGCCAGCAGGAGGCCGAACCCCGGGGAGCTGTTTTTT. Protein product: CASRRPNPGELFF. V is TRBV6-5 and J is TRBJ2-2; D not resolved. CDR3 length equals 13 residues. Germline CDR1 and CDR2: MNHEY and SVGAGI.

This clonotype appeared many times. The rearrangement joins TRBV11-3 to TRBJ2-5; possible D gene TRBD1, 6 bases. The CDR3 extends over 14 amino acids. The V end lost 2 bases, the J end lost 4 bases, and 11 bases lay between the germline ends. Germline V lookup: CDR1 SGHNT, CDR2 YENEEA. This CDR3 is CASSLQAGAETQYF. In DNA form, the CDR3 reads TGTGCCAGCAGCTTACAGGCAGGGGCAGAGACCCAGTACTTC.

Many counts were recorded for this clonotype. The chain couples TRBV12-3 or TRBV12-4 to TRBJ2-1; 8 nucleotides line up with TRBD1. V lost 6 bases, J lost 7 bases, and 8 bases stayed unmatched. This CDR3 comprises 14 residues. CDR3 in DNA: TGTGCCAGCAGACAAGCGGACAGGGTAAATGAGCAGTTCTTC. Translated, it gives CASRQADRVNEQFF.

This clonotype was detected ten times or more. The rearrangement links TRBV5-5 to TRBJ2-5, with 8 bases fitting TRBD1. V lost 1 base to trimming and J lost 5 bases; unmatched junction nucleotides: 4. The germline V gene has CDR1 SGHKS and CDR2 YYEKEE (reference sequence). The CDR3 extends over 14 amino acids. The CDR3 sequence: CASSLPRGLETQYF. CDR3 in DNA: TGTGCCAGCAGCTTGCCCAGGGGGCTGGAGACCCAGTACTTC.

This clonotype has a count of ten or more. V and J are TRBV10-3 and TRBJ2-3; D is perhaps TRBD2 (6 bases). The CDR3 extends over 15 amino acids. V shed 3 bases and J shed 0 bases, with 10 bases lying between them. The V gene's germline CDR1 is ENHRY and CDR2 SYGVKD. CDR3 nucleotide sequence: TGTGCCATCAGTGAATGGGCGGGGAGCACAGATACGCAGTATTTT. Protein: CAISEWAGSTDTQYF.

In its sample, this clonotype was seen many times. J is TRBJ1-5 and V is TRBV12-3 or TRBV12-4, with D possibly TRBD1 on 6 matching bases. Deletions cut 6 bases from V and 6 bases from J, with 15 bases between. The CDR3 consists of 14 residues. CDR3 protein: CASSLRGIVQPQHF. CDR3 nucleotides: TGTGCCAGCAGCCTGAGGGGGATCGTTCAGCCCCAGCATTTT.

This clonotype was found many times. The chain is built from TRBV12-3 or TRBV12-4 and TRBJ2-3, with D maybe TRBD2 (5 bases). The V gene lost 3 bases and the J gene lost 5 bases, with 9 bases spanning the gap. This CDR3 is 13 amino acids long. Here the CDR3 reads CASSLRGGDTQYF. The DNA of the CDR3 is TGTGCCAGCAGTTTGAGAGGAGGAGATACGCAGTATTTT.

The table lists this clonotype with many counts. The chain has TRBV5-1 and TRBJ2-1; TRBD1 is a possible D gene (6 bases). Germline V CDR1 and CDR2: SGHRS, YFSETQ. This CDR3 is 14 amino acids long. Between the trimmed V and J ends, which lost 0 bases and 7 bases, there was a span of 11 bases. The CDR3 spells CASSLVAQGNEQFF. In DNA form, the CDR3 reads TGCGCCAGCAGCTTGGTGGCACAGGGTAATGAGCAGTTCTTC. The full variable domain, rest sourced from reference TRBV5-1 and TRBJ2-1, is KAGVTQTPRYLIKTRGQQVTLSCSPISGHRSVSWYQQTPGQGLQFLFEYFSETQRNKGNFPGRFSGRQFSNSRSEMNVSTLELGDSALYLCASSLVAQGNEQFFGPGTRLTVL.

This clonotype was detected many times. The chain couples TRBV7-7 to TRBJ2-2; the match to TRBD1 covers 8 bases. Germline V CDR1 and CDR2: SSHAT, FNYEAQ (reference sequence). With 5 bases clipped from V and 0 bases from J, the junction kept 8 bases outside the gene matches. This CDR3 is 17 amino acids long. The CDR3 sequence is CASSLIGQGANTGELFF. In DNA form, the CDR3 reads TGTGCCAGCAGCCTAATAGGACAGGGAGCGAACACCGGGGAGCTGTTTTTT.

The table lists this clonotype with many counts. The V and J genes are TRBV6-6 and TRBJ1-2; no definite D call. There are 12 residues in the CDR3. Germline lookup yields CDR1 MNHNY and CDR2 SVGAGI (reference sequence). The V end lost 10 bases, the J end lost 4 bases, and 13 bases lay between the germline ends. The CDR3 region has the DNA TGTGCCACTAAGGACGGTTCCTATGGCTACACCTTC. The encoded protein is CATKDGSYGYTF.

This clonotype was seen repeatedly, ten times or more. CDR3 coding DNA: TGCGCCAGCAGCTTGAGAGCGCCTGGGGAAGAGACCCAGTACTTC. Translating gives CASSLRAPGEETQYF. V usage is TRBV5-1 and J usage is TRBJ2-5; D is unresolved. The CDR3 consists of 15 residues. The germline V and J ends were trimmed by 1 base and 3 bases, with 13 bases remaining between them. Per the germline V gene, CDR1 is SGHRS and CDR2 is YFSETQ.

Within the sample, this clonotype is medium-sized. The chain uses TRBV18 and TRBJ2-5; D is uncertain. The CDR3 extends over 11 amino acids. V lost 1 base and J lost 5, with 2 bases in between. CDR1 is KGHSH and CDR2 is LQKENI in the germline V gene. The CDR3 sequence: CASSPQETQYF. For the CDR3, the DNA is TGTGCCAGCTCACCACAGGAGACCCAGTACTTC.

The sample holds many counts of this clonotype. This chain joins TRBV5-6 and TRBJ2-3, with 7 bases fitting TRBD2. V gave up 7 bases and J gave up 4 bases; unmatched junction bases: 9. The V gene's germline CDR1 is SGHDT and CDR2 YYEEEE. This CDR3 is built from 14 residues. CDR3 amino acids: CASGTIYGADTQYF. The DNA for the CDR3 is TGTGCCAGCGGGACTATTTACGGGGCAGATACGCAGTATTTT.

This clonotype was seen ten or more times. CDR3 sequence reads: CASSREDRAGTEAFF. Written as DNA, the CDR3 is TGCGCCAGCAGCCGAGAGGATCGTGCAGGCACTGAAGCTTTCTTT. V gene TRBV5-1 combines with J gene TRBJ1-1; no definite D call. The length of the CDR3 is 15 residues. Trimming took off 4 bases at V and 4 bases at J, with 17 bases between the two ends. Germline V gene lookup returns CDR1 SGHRS and CDR2 YFSETQ.

This clonotype was observed many times. One junction end disagrees with the germline gene, perhaps due to a read error. V usage is TRBV7-9 and J usage is TRBJ2-3; no firm D call. The germline gives CDR1 SEHNR, CDR2 FQNEAQ (reference sequence). The CDR3 length is 10 residues. In nucleotides, the CDR3 is TGTGCCAGCAGCACGGATACGCAGTATTTT. Protein product: CASSTDTQYF.

Regarding this clonotype: This may stem from a read error, because a much larger clone lies one nucleotide away. This chain joins TRBV7-2 and TRBJ1-5; the D is unclear. Looked up from germline, CDR1 is SGHTA and CDR2 is FQGNSA. Between the trimmed V and J ends, which lost 2 bases and 1 base, there was a span of 3 bases. The CDR3 totals 13 residues. CDR3 nucleotides: TGTGCCAGCAGCTTAAAGAGCAATCAGCCCCAGCATTTT. Translation gives CASSLKSNQPQHF.

There are many counts of this clonotype. The V gene is TRBV12-3 or TRBV12-4, the J gene TRBJ2-5, with D possibly being TRBD1 (5 bases). V gave up 4 bases and J gave up 5 bases, with 14 bases separating them. The CDR3 extends over 14 amino acids. CDR3 region: CASSSQGPGETQYF. DNA of the CDR3: TGTGCCAGCAGTTCCCAGGGTCCCGGGGAGACCCAGTACTTC.